Listed below are T cell receptor beta chains from one sample, sequenced in a study of blood T cell repertoires in COVID-19. This table comes from immunoSEQ multiplex PCR, and its TCRdb copy is limited to in-frame clones, with some not included. Of about 180,000 clones listed, roughly 87% are singletons. The sample was peripheral blood. The receptors derive from a young man who had recovered from COVID-19. CDR3s include the opening cysteine and the closing phenylalanine or tryptophan. The order of the fields is V gene, clone size, D gene, J gene, CDR3 DNA, CDR3 protein. A D gene is named only where the DNA matches it firmly. A row's size may be missing; if present it is once, few, many or a size class.

TRBV2	-	TRBD1	TRBJ2-7	TGTGCCAGCAGTGGGGGGGACAGGGGCACCTACGAGCAGTACTTC	CASSGGDRGTYEQYF
TRBV29-1	-	-	TRBJ2-2	TGCAGCGTTGAAGATAGTCAGGCCGGGGGTAGGAGGGAGCTGTTTTTT	CSVEDSQAGGRRELFF
TRBV5-1	-	TRBD1	TRBJ2-7	TGCGCCAGCAGCCCCGGGACAGGGGCCTACGAGCAGTACTTC	CASSPGTGAYEQYF
TRBV5-1	-	TRBD2	TRBJ2-3	TGCGCCAGCCGACTAGCGAGGGGCACAGATACGCAGTATTTT	CASRLARGTDTQYF
TRBV19	many	TRBD2	TRBJ2-7	TGTGCCAGTAGTATCGCCGGGACTAGCTTCTACGAGCAGTACTTC	CASSIAGTSFYEQYF
TRBV7-9	-	TRBD1	TRBJ2-7	TGTGCCAGCAGTTACGTCCGGGACAGGCCCTACGAGCAGTACTTC	CASSYVRDRPYEQYF
TRBV5-4	-	-	TRBJ2-2	TGTGCCAGCAGTTTGGACCAGGACACCGGGGAGCTGTTTTTT	CASSLDQDTGELFF
TRBV5-4	-	-	TRBJ1-4	TGTGCCAGCAGCCCAGACTCCTCTGGGAATGAAAAACTGTTTTTT	CASSPDSSGNEKLFF
TRBV7-2	-	-	TRBJ1-5	TGTGCCAGCAGCTTATCCGCGTCTGCCTATCAGCCCCAGCATTTT	CASSLSASAYQPQHF
TRBV6-5	-	-	TRBJ2-7	TGTGCCAGCAGTTATCCAGGGTCGTACGAGCAGTACTTC	CASSYPGSYEQYF
TRBV4-3	-	-	TRBJ2-5	TGCGCCAGCAGCCAAGATCGGGAGCTGGTAGAGACCCAGTACTTC	CASSQDRELVETQYF
TRBV12-3/TRBV12-4	-	-	TRBJ2-1	TGTGCCAGCAGTTTTAGGAGATACAATGAGCAGTTCTTC	CASSFRRYNEQFF